The clone carrying this T cell receptor beta chain was found once. The method was immunoSEQ multiplex PCR; TCRdb's version includes in-frame clones alone and lacks a portion of them. The table has around 260,000 clones, 80% to 90% seen once. Deletions cut 1 base from V and 0 bases from J, with 18 bases between. Germline CDR1 reads SGHAT; CDR2 reads FQNNGV. The CDR3 runs to 19 residues. Participants' own reports of clinical history determined their cohort assignment. These data are taken from a study of blood T cell repertoires in COVID-19. The specimen was PBMCs or T cells enriched from blood (not recorded which). The chain has TRBV11-2 and TRBJ2-2, with D maybe TRBD2 (5 bases). This TCR was sampled from a woman in her thirties who had recovered from COVID-19. CDR3 DNA: TGTGCCAGCAGCTTAGCGTGGAGGACCCCCCAGGCGAACACCGGGGAGCTGTTTTTT. Protein sequence: CASSLAWRTPQANTGELFF. Full variable domain (missing parts from reference TRBV11-2 and TRBJ2-2): EAGVAQSPRYKIIEKRQSVAFWCNPISGHATLYWYQQILGQGPKLLIQFQNNGVVDDSQLPKDRFSAERLKGVDSTLKIQPAKLEDSAVYLCASSLAWRTPQANTGELFFGEGSRLTVL.